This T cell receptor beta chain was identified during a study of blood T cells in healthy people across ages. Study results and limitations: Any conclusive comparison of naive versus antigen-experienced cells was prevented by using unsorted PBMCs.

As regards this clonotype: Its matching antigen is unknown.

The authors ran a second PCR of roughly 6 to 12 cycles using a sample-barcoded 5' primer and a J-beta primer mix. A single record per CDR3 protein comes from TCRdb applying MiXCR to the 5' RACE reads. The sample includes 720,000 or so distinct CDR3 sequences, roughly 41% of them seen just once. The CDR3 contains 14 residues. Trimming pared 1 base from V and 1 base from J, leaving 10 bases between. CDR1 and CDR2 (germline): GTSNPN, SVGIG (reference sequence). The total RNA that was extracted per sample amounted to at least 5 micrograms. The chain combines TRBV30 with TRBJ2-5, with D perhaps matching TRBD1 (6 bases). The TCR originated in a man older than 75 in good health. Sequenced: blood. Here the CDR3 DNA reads TGTGCCTGGAGTGCCGACAGGCCCCAAGAGACCCAGTACTTC. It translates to CAWSADRPQETQYF.